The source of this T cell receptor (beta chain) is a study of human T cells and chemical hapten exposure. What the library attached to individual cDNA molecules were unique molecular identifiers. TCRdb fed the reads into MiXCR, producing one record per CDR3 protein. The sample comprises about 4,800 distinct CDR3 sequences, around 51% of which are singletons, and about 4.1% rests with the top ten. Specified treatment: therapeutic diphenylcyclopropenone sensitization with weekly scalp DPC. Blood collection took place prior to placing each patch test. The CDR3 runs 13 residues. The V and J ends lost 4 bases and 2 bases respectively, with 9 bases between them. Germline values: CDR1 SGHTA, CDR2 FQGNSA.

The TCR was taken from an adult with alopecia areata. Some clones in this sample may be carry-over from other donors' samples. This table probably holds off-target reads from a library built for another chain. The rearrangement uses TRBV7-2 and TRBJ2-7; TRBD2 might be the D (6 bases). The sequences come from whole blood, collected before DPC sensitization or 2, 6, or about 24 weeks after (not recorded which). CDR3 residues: CASSSRRAYEQYF. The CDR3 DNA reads TGTGCCAGCAGCTCAAGGAGGGCCTACGAGCAGTACTTC.